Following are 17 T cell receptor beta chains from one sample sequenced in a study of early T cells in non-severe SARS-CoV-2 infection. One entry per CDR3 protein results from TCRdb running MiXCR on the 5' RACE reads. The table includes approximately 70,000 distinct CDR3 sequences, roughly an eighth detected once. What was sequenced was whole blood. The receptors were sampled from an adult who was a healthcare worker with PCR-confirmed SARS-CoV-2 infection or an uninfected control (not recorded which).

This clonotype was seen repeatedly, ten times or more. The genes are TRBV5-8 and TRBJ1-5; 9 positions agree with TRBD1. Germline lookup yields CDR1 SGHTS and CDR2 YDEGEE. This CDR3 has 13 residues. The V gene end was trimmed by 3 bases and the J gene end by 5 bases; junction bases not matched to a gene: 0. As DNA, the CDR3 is TGTGCCAGCAGCTGGGACAGGGATCAGCCCCAGCATTTT. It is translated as CASSWDRDQPQHF. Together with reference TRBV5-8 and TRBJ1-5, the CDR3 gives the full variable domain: EAGVTQSPTHLIKTRGQQATLRCSPISGHTSVYWYQQALGLGLQFLLWYDEGEERNRGNFPPRFSGRQFPNYSSELNVNALELEDSALYLCASSWDRDQPQHFGDGTRLSIL.

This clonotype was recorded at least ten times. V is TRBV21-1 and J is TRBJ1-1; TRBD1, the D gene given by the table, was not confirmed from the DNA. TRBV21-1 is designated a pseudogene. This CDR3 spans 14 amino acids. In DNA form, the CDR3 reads TGTGCCAGCATTTCCCAGGGGATTAGGTACACAGCTTTCTTT. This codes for CASISQGIRYTAFF.

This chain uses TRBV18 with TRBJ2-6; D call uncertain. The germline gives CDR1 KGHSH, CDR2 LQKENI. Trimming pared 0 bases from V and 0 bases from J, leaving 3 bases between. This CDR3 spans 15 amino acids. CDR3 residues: CASSPPNSGANVLTF. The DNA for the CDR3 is TGTGCCAGCTCACCACCCAACTCTGGGGCCAACGTCCTGACTTTC.

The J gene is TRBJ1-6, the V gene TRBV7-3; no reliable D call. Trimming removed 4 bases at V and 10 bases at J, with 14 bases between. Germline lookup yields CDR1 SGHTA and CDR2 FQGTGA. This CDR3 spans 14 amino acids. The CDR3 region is CASSSEAVVSPLHF. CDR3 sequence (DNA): TGTGCCAGCAGCTCCGAGGCGGTTGTCTCACCCCTCCACTTT.

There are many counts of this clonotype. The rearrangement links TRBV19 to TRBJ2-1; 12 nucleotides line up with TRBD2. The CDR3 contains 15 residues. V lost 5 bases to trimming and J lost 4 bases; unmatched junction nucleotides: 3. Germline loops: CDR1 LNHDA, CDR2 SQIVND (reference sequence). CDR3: CASSYGLAGYNEQFF. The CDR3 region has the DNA TGTGCCAGTAGTTATGGACTAGCGGGATACAATGAGCAGTTCTTC.

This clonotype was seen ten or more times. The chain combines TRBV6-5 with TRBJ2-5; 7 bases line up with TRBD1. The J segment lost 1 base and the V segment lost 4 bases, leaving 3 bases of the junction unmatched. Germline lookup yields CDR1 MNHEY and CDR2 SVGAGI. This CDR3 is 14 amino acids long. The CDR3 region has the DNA TGTGCCAGCAGTTCCGGGACAGTCCAAGAGACCCAGTACTTC. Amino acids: CASSSGTVQETQYF.

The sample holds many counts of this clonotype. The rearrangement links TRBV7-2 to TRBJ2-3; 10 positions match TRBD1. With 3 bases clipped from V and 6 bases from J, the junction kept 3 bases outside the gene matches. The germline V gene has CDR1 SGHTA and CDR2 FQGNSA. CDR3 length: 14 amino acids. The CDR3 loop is CASSLGQGPDTQYF. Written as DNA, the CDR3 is TGTGCCAGCAGCTTGGGACAGGGGCCGGATACGCAGTATTTT.

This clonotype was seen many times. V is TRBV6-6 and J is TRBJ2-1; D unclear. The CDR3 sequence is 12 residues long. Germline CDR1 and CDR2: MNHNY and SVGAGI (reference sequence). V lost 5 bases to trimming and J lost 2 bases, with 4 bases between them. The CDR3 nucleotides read TGTGCCAGCAGTGGCCCCTACAATGAGCAGTTCTTC. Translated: CASSGPYNEQFF.

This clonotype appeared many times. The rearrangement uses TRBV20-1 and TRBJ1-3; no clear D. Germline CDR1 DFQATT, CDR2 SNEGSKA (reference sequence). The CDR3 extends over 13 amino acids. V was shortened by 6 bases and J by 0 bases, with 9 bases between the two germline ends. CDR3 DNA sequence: TGCAGTGCCTCCGTAAGCTCTGGAAACACCATATATTTT. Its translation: CSASVSSGNTIYF.

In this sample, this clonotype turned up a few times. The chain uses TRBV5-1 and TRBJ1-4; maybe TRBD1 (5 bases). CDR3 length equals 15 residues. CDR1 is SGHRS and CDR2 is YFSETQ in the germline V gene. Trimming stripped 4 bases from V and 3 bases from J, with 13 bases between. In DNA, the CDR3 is TGCGCCAGCAGCGCGTCCGGGACTTCTAATGAAAAACTGTTTTTT. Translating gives CASSASGTSNEKLFF.

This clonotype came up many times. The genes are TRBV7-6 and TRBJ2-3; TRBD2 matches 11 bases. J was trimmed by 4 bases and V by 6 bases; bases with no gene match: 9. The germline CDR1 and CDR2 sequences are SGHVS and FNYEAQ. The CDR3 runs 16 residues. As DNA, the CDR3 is TGTGCCAGCAGTCAGATAGCGGGAGGGCGACCAGATACGCAGTATTTT. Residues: CASSQIAGGRPDTQYF. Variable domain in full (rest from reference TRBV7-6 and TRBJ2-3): GAGVSQSPRYKVTKRGQDVALRCDPISGHVSLYWYRQALGQGPEFLTYFNYEAQQDKSGLPNDRFSAERPEGSISTLTIQRTEQRDSAMYRCASSQIAGGRPDTQYFGPGTRLTVL.

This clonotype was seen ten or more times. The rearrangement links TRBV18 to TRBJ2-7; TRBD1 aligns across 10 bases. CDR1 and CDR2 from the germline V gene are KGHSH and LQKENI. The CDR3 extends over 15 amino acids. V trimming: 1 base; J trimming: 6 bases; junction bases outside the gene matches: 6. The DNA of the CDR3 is TGTGCCAGCTCACCACAAGGGACAGGGGTTTCCGAGCAGTACTTC. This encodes CASSPQGTGVSEQYF. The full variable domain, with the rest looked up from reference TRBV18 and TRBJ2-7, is NAGVMQNPRHLVRRRGQEARLRCSPMKGHSHVYWYRQLPEEGLKFMVYLQKENIIDESGMPKERFSAEFPKEGPSILRIQQVVRGDSAAYFCASSPQGTGVSEQYFGPGTRLTVT.

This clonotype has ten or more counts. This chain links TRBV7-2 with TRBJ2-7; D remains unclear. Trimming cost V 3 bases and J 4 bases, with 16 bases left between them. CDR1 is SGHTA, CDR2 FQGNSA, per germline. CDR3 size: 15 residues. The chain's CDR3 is CASSFALASGYEQYF. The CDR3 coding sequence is TGTGCCAGCAGCTTCGCCCTTGCATCGGGTTACGAGCAGTACTTC.

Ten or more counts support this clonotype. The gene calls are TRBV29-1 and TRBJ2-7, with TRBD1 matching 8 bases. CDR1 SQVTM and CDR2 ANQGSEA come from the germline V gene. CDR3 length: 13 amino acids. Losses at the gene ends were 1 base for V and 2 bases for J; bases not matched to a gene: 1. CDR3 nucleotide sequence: TGCAGCGTTGAAGTACAGGGGGCCTACGAGCAGTACTTC. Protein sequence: CSVEVQGAYEQYF.

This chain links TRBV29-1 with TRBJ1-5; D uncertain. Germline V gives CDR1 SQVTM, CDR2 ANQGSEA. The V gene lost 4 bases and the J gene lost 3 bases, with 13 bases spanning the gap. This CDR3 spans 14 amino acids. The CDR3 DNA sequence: TGCAGCGTTGTCTTCGCCGGCATCAATCAGCCCCAGCATTTT. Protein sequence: CSVVFAGINQPQHF.

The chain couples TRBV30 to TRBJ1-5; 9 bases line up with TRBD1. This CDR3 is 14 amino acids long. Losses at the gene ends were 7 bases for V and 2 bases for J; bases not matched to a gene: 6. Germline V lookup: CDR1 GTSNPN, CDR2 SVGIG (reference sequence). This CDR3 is CASTGGEGNQPQHF. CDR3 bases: TGTGCCTCGACAGGGGGTGAAGGCAATCAGCCCCAGCATTTT.

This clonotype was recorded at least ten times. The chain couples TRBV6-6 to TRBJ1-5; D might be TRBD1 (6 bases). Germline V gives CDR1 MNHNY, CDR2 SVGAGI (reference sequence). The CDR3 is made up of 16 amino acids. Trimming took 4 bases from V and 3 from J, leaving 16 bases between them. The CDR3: CASSLIGGRANQPQHF. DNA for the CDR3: TGTGCCAGCAGTTTAATCGGGGGGCGAGCCAATCAGCCCCAGCATTTT.